The clone carrying this TCR beta chain came up many times. Its antigen remains unidentified. Making use of molecular barcodes, quantitative 5'-RACE generated TCR beta libraries. One entry per CDR3 protein results from TCRdb running MiXCR on the 5' RACE reads. The repertoire has a few hundred thousand distinct CDR3 sequences, 15% to 20% of them found once; the top ten carry less than 35%. This sample was included in a study of CD8 T cells in ankylosing spondylitis. CDR1 and CDR2 (germline): MGHRA, YSYEKL. The CDR3 runs to 15 residues. Trimming shortened V by 1 base and J by 2 bases, and 11 bases separated the two germline ends. Findings of the study overall: Reportedly, disease-linked clones are significantly enriched in ankylosing spondylitis patients' matched synovial fluid. Disease-linked clones, CD8+, were relatively rare in peripheral blood. Earlier authors reported some of these motif variants in reactive arthritis synovial fluid and blood.

What was sequenced was blood, either unsorted or a sorted T cell fraction (not recorded which). This clonotype was sampled from a male donor with ankylosing spondylitis or in good health (not recorded which). The chain recombines TRBV4-1 with TRBJ2-5; no firm D call. The chain's CDR3 is CASSQGTITQETQYF. The CDR3 DNA is TGCGCCAGCAGCCAAGGTACAATAACTCAAGAGACCCAGTACTTC.